A selection of T cell receptor beta chains follows, all from one sample in a study of control samples from healthy donors and cancer patients. Clones were read by immunoSEQ multiplex PCR, and TCRdb kept only the in-frame ones, dropping some. The sample includes over 45,000 clones, approximately 89% of them seen just once. Sequencing used PBMCs. Receptors were obtained from a man in his forties with colorectal cancer. Each CDR3 is given with its conserved first and last residue. The order of the fields is J gene, V gene, D gene, clone size, CDR3 protein, CDR3 DNA. The D gene is left open where the match is weak. Clone sizes are given selectively: once, few, many, or a class where the clone is expanded.

j_gene: TRBJ2-7
v_gene: TRBV10-3
d_gene: TRBD2
abundance: .
CDR3aa: CAITPTSGSYEQYF
CDR3nt: TGTGCCATCACTCCGACTAGCGGATCCTACGAGCAGTACTTC

j_gene: TRBJ2-3
v_gene: TRBV30
d_gene: TRBD1
abundance: .
CDR3aa: CAWDRGHTDTQYF
CDR3nt: TGTGCCTGGGACAGGGGCCACACAGATACGCAGTATTTT

j_gene: TRBJ1-2
v_gene: TRBV25-1
d_gene: .
abundance: .
CDR3aa: CASTPEGRGYGYTF
CDR3nt: TGTGCCAGCACCCCGGAGGGGCGCGGCTATGGCTACACCTTC

j_gene: TRBJ2-1
v_gene: TRBV7-2
d_gene: TRBD2
abundance: .
CDR3aa: CASSLALAGYNEQFF
CDR3nt: TGTGCCAGCAGCTTAGCACTAGCGGGATACAATGAGCAGTTCTTC

j_gene: TRBJ1-3
v_gene: TRBV5-5
d_gene: .
abundance: .
CDR3aa: CASSLDSWSSGNTIYF
CDR3nt: TGTGCCAGCAGCTTAGATTCTTGGAGCTCTGGAAACACCATATATTTT

j_gene: TRBJ1-2
v_gene: TRBV25-1
d_gene: .
abundance: .
CDR3aa: CASSAGVNYGYTF
CDR3nt: TGTGCCAGCAGTGCGGGGGTTAACTATGGCTACACCTTC

j_gene: TRBJ2-1
v_gene: TRBV24-1
d_gene: .
abundance: .
CDR3aa: CATSAGISSYNEQFF
CDR3nt: TGTGCCACCAGTGCCGGGATTAGCTCCTACAATGAGCAGTTCTTC

j_gene: TRBJ1-1
v_gene: TRBV7-3
d_gene: .
abundance: .
CDR3aa: CASSLNRNTEAFF
CDR3nt: TGTGCCAGCAGCTTAAACAGGAACACTGAAGCTTTCTTT

j_gene: TRBJ2-7
v_gene: TRBV7-2
d_gene: .
abundance: .
CDR3aa: CASSSDRYSYEQYF
CDR3nt: TGTGCCAGCAGCTCGGACAGATACTCCTACGAGCAGTACTTC

j_gene: TRBJ2-1
v_gene: TRBV7-9
d_gene: TRBD2
abundance: .
CDR3aa: CASRGLAGNEQFF
CDR3nt: TGTGCCAGCAGAGGACTAGCGGGCAATGAGCAGTTCTTC

j_gene: TRBJ2-1
v_gene: TRBV27
d_gene: .
abundance: once
CDR3aa: CASKDYWAGVGNEQFF
CDR3nt: TGTGCCAGCAAAGATTATTGGGCAGGGGTTGGCAATGAGCAGTTCTTC

j_gene: TRBJ2-1
v_gene: TRBV18
d_gene: .
abundance: .
CDR3aa: CASSPGLYNEQFF
CDR3nt: TGTGCCAGCTCACCAGGACTCTACAATGAGCAGTTCTTC

j_gene: TRBJ1-1
v_gene: TRBV2
d_gene: .
abundance: .
CDR3aa: CASNQEGVGTEAFF
CDR3nt: TGTGCCAGCAACCAGGAGGGGGTTGGAACTGAAGCTTTCTTT

j_gene: TRBJ1-1
v_gene: TRBV7-9
d_gene: .
abundance: once
CDR3aa: CASSLMVNTEAFF
CDR3nt: TGTGCCAGCAGCTTAATGGTGAACACTGAAGCTTTCTTT

j_gene: TRBJ1-6
v_gene: TRBV6-5
d_gene: .
abundance: few
CDR3aa: CASSYHGVLNSPLHF
CDR3nt: TGTGCCAGCAGTTATCATGGGGTGCTGAATTCACCCCTCCACTTT

j_gene: TRBJ2-2
v_gene: TRBV5-1
d_gene: TRBD1
abundance: .
CDR3aa: CASSLGQGYNTGELFF
CDR3nt: TGCGCCAGCAGCTTGGGACAGGGATATAACACCGGGGAGCTGTTTTTT

j_gene: TRBJ2-5
v_gene: TRBV19
d_gene: TRBD2
abundance: .
CDR3aa: CATRIMESGRARGTQYF
CDR3nt: TGTGCCACCCGCATTATGGAGAGCGGGAGGGCCCGGGGGACCCAGTACTTC

j_gene: TRBJ2-1
v_gene: TRBV29-1
d_gene: .
abundance: .
CDR3aa: CSVVRGNEQFF
CDR3nt: TGCAGCGTTGTGCGCGGGAATGAGCAGTTCTTC

j_gene: TRBJ1-3
v_gene: TRBV7-2
d_gene: .
abundance: .
CDR3aa: CASSFTGTGNTIYF
CDR3nt: TGTGCCAGCAGTTTTACAGGGACGGGAAACACCATATATTTT

j_gene: TRBJ1-2
v_gene: TRBV6-5
d_gene: .
abundance: .
CDR3aa: CASSYSRGVLNYGYTF
CDR3nt: TGTGCCAGCAGTTACTCCAGAGGGGTCCTTAACTATGGCTACACCTTC

j_gene: TRBJ2-7
v_gene: TRBV28
d_gene: .
abundance: .
CDR3aa: CASSLRGTSYEQYF
CDR3nt: TGTGCCAGCAGTTTACGGGGCACCTCCTACGAGCAGTACTTC

j_gene: TRBJ1-1
v_gene: TRBV30
d_gene: TRBD1
abundance: .
CDR3aa: CAWSAGQGGDAEAFF
CDR3nt: TGTGCCTGGAGTGCCGGACAGGGAGGAGACGCTGAAGCTTTCTTT

j_gene: TRBJ1-1
v_gene: TRBV11-2
d_gene: TRBD1
abundance: once
CDR3aa: CASSFVLRDRLPEAFF
CDR3nt: TGTGCCAGCAGCTTCGTCCTCCGGGACAGGCTTCCTGAAGCTTTCTTT

j_gene: TRBJ2-3
v_gene: TRBV4-3
d_gene: TRBD2
abundance: once
CDR3aa: CASSQDFTLLAGAPGVGQYF
CDR3nt: TGCGCCAGCAGCCAAGATTTCACCCTACTAGCGGGGGCACCGGGGGTCGGGCAGTATTTT

j_gene: TRBJ2-1
v_gene: TRBV6-2/TRBV6-3
d_gene: TRBD2
abundance: medium-sized
CDR3aa: CASSYPGLAGDSGVSYNEQFF
CDR3nt: TGTGCCAGCAGTTACCCCGGACTAGCGGGAGACAGTGGAGTCTCCTACAATGAGCAGTTCTTC

j_gene: TRBJ2-2
v_gene: TRBV9
d_gene: TRBD2
abundance: .
CDR3aa: CASSERGAGDTGELFF
CDR3nt: TGTGCCAGCAGCGAGAGAGGTGCGGGAGATACCGGGGAGCTGTTTTTT

j_gene: TRBJ1-3
v_gene: TRBV24-1
d_gene: .
abundance: few
CDR3aa: CATVSNSGNTIYF
CDR3nt: TGTGCCACCGTCTCGAACTCTGGAAACACCATATATTTT

j_gene: TRBJ2-7
v_gene: TRBV28
d_gene: TRBD1
abundance: .
CDR3aa: CASSFTGGLGEQYF
CDR3nt: TGTGCCAGCAGTTTCACAGGGGGTCTGGGCGAGCAGTACTTC

j_gene: TRBJ1-1
v_gene: TRBV18
d_gene: .
abundance: .
CDR3aa: CASSPREGLNTEAFF
CDR3nt: TGTGCCAGCTCACCACGGGAGGGTCTTAACACTGAAGCTTTCTTT